This is a list of T cell receptor beta chains from one sample in a study of CD8+ T cells in alopecia areata. The protocol was immunoSEQ multiplex PCR, while the TCRdb copy is restricted to in-frame clones and leaves out a portion. This table has 95,000 to 150,000 clones, approximately 60% appearing once. The material sequenced was CD4+ T cells sorted from blood, taken at week 4, from a patient treated with tofacitinib. Receptors were obtained from a human donor with alopecia areata. Each CDR3 is given with its conserved first and last residue. The D gene is left open where the match is weak. Size is stated for part of the rows, as once, few or many counts, or as a class when the clone is expanded.

few 16 TRBJ2-1 . TRBV9 CASSVRPSTGAGEQFF TGTGCCAGCAGCGTGCGACCCTCCACTGGGGCGGGGGAGCAGTTCTTC
few 15 TRBJ1-6 . TRBV7-9 CASSHLGLTDSPLHF TGTGCCAGCAGCCATCTAGGACTTACTGATTCACCCCTCCACTTT
. 13 TRBJ1-1 . TRBV9 CASSVYFNTEAFF TGTGCCAGCAGCGTTTACTTTAACACTGAAGCTTTCTTT
. 13 TRBJ2-7 TRBD2 TRBV14 CASSPGLAGEQYF TGTGCCAGCAGCCCCGGACTAGCTGGGGAGCAGTACTTC
medium-sized 16 TRBJ2-1 TRBD2 TRBV7-9 CASSLATSGIYNEQFF TGTGCCAGCAGCTTAGCGACTAGCGGGATCTACAATGAGCAGTTCTTC
. 13 TRBJ1-2 . TRBV9 CASSVDSNYGYTF TGTGCCAGCAGCGTAGACAGTAACTATGGCTACACCTTC
. 12 TRBJ1-2 . TRBV28 CASRVGTYGYTF TGTGCCAGCAGGGTTGGGACCTATGGCTACACCTTC
few 16 TRBJ2-3 TRBD2 TRBV5-6 CASRKKGLAGTDTQYF TGTGCCAGCAGGAAAAAGGGACTAGCGGGCACAGATACGCAGTATTTT
. 13 TRBJ2-7 . TRBV15 CATSRAILNEQYF TGTGCCACCAGCAGAGCCATCCTAAACGAGCAGTACTTC
few 15 TRBJ2-7 TRBD1 TRBV28 CASRLRDRALEPQYF TGTGCCAGCAGACTCCGGGACAGGGCTCTAGAGCCGCAGTACTTC
. 13 TRBJ1-2 . TRBV25-1 CASSSNGPYGYTF TGTGCCAGCAGTAGCAACGGACCCTATGGCTACACCTTC
. 15 TRBJ2-3 . TRBV30 CAWSVGLVEADTQYF TGTGCCTGGAGTGTAGGGCTAGTAGAGGCAGATACGCAGTATTTT
. 15 TRBJ1-2 . TRBV4-3 CASSQGSRVMGGYTF TGCGCCAGCAGCCAAGGCAGCAGGGTGATGGGTGGCTACACCTTC
few 13 TRBJ1-5 TRBD1 TRBV29-1 CSVRTGTAQPQHF TGCAGCGTGCGGACAGGGACGGCTCAGCCCCAGCATTTT
. 18 TRBJ1-2 . TRBV27 CASSRVVGRQGINYGYTF TGTGCCAGCTCCCGGGTGGTAGGAAGGCAGGGGATTAACTATGGCTACACCTTC
. 18 TRBJ2-1 . TRBV5-6 CASSLRQFRGGSYNEQFF TGTGCCAGCAGCTTGAGACAGTTCAGAGGGGGCTCCTACAATGAGCAGTTCTTC
. 14 TRBJ1-4 TRBD1 TRBV9 CASSAGQANEKLFF TGTGCCAGCAGCGCAGGACAGGCGAATGAAAAACTGTTTTTT
. 14 TRBJ1-5 . TRBV25-1 CASISGDTAQPQHF TGTGCCAGCATCTCAGGGGACACGGCTCAGCCCCAGCATTTT
. 15 TRBJ1-5 . TRBV7-9 CASSLANGPNQPQHF TGTGCCAGCAGCTTAGCAAACGGGCCCAATCAGCCCCAGCATTTT
once 14 TRBJ2-5 . TRBV9 CASSASNRGETQYF TGTGCCAGCAGCGCCAGTAATCGGGGAGAGACCCAGTACTTC
. 15 TRBJ2-3 TRBD2 TRBV7-2 CASSRAGANADTQYF TGTGCCAGCAGCAGAGCGGGGGCAAATGCAGATACGCAGTATTTT
few 17 TRBJ2-6 . TRBV25-1 CASSNLGGSSGANVLTF TGTGCCAGTTCGAACCTGGGGGGATCCTCTGGGGCCAACGTCCTGACTTTC
. 15 TRBJ2-3 . TRBV9 CASSPRRGTRDTQYF TGTGCCAGCAGCCCGAGGAGGGGGACAAGAGATACGCAGTATTTT
. 14 TRBJ2-5 . TRBV5-6 CASSRDRGMETQYF TGTGCCAGCAGCCGGGACCGCGGGATGGAGACCCAGTACTTC
few 13 TRBJ2-4 TRBD1 TRBV5-1 CASSLGQGNIQYF TGCGCCAGCAGCTTGGGACAGGGTAACATTCAGTACTTC
once 15 TRBJ2-1 TRBD2 TRBV14 CASSQLAGVYNEQFF TGTGCCAGCAGCCAACTAGCGGGAGTATACAATGAGCAGTTCTTC
. 14 TRBJ1-4 . TRBV29-1 CSVPTGPAGGKLFF TGCAGCGTTCCCACAGGGCCCGCGGGGGGAAAACTGTTTTTT
. 15 TRBJ1-2 TRBD1 TRBV5-1 CASSPGQGPIYGYTF TGCGCCAGCAGCCCCGGACAGGGGCCCATCTATGGCTACACCTTC
. 19 TRBJ1-2 . TRBV7-2 CASSSPAYGREDTFYGYTF TGTGCCAGCAGCTCTCCCGCGTACGGCCGGGAGGACACCTTCTATGGCTACACCTTC
. 14 TRBJ1-1 . TRBV29-1 CSVIKEGGNTEAFF TGCAGCGTCATTAAGGAGGGGGGAAACACTGAAGCTTTCTTT
. 14 TRBJ1-6 TRBD1 TRBV2 CASSQGQQGPPLHF TGTGCCAGCAGCCAAGGCCAACAGGGGCCACCCCTCCACTTT
. 16 TRBJ2-6 . TRBV11-2 CASSILLSNGANVLTF TGTGCCAGCAGTATCTTACTATCGAATGGGGCCAACGTCCTGACTTTC
. 15 TRBJ1-2 TRBD1 TRBV10-3 CAISGIKQGAGGYTF TGTGCCATCAGTGGAATAAAACAGGGGGCGGGAGGCTACACCTTC
. 15 TRBJ2-7 . TRBV29-1 CSVELSQGLSYEQYF TGCAGCGTTGAACTGTCACAGGGTCTCTCCTACGAGCAGTACTTC
. 14 TRBJ1-2 . TRBV6-6 CASSYELRAYGYTF TGTGCCAGCAGTTACGAACTGCGGGCCTATGGCTACACCTTC
few 12 TRBJ1-1 . TRBV11-2 CASSLRRTEAFF TGTGCCAGCAGTCTAAGGAGGACTGAAGCTTTCTTT